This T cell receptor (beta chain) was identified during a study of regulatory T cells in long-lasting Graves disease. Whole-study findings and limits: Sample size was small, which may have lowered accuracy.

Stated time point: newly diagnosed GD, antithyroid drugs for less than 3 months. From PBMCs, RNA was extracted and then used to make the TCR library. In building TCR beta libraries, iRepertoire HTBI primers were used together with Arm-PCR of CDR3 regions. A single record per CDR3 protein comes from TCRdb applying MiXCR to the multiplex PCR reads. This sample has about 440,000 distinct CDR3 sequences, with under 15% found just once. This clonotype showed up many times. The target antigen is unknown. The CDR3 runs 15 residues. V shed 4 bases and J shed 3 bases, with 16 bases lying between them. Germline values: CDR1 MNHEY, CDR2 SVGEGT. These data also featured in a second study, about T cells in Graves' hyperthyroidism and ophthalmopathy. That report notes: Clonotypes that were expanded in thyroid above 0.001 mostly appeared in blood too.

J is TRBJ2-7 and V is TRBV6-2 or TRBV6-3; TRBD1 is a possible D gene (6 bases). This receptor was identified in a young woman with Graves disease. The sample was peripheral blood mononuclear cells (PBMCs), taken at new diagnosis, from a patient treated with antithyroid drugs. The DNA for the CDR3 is TGTGCCAGCAGTTCCATTCTAGGACAGAACTACGAGCAGTACTTC. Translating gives CASSSILGQNYEQYF.